The clone carrying this T cell receptor beta chain is large (0.1 to 1%) by share. Antigen: not known. Clones were read by immunoSEQ multiplex PCR, and TCRdb kept only the in-frame ones, dropping some. The table includes approximately 680 clones, around half detected once. CDR3 length: 14 residues. Germline values: CDR1 SSHAT, CDR2 FNYEAQ (reference sequence). CD8 TILs were sorted as CD3+CD4-CD8+CD45RA-, split by CD39/CD103 into DN, SP, DP. The data stem from a study of CD39 and CD103 CD8 tumor-infiltrating T cells. The study, taken as a whole, reports: DP CD8 TILs seemed more oligoclonal than DN, SP and blood memory CD8.

The sequenced sample was CD39+ CD103+ CD8+ T cells sorted from the tumor. Subset of the sample: CD103+CD39+ double-positive CD45RA- CD8 T cells. The chain employs TRBV7-7 and TRBJ2-2; TRBD1 agrees at 12 bases. This receptor was identified in a human donor with head and neck squamous cell carcinoma. The CDR3 sequence is CATGTGGVTGELFF. CDR3 coding DNA: TGTGCTACCGGGACAGGGGGCGTAACCGGGGAGCTGTTTTTT. Full variable domain (missing parts from reference TRBV7-7 and TRBJ2-2): GAGVSQSPRYKVTKRGQDVTLRCDPISSHATLYWYQQALGQGPEFLTYFNYEAQPDKSGLPSDRFSAERPEGSISTLTIQRTEQRDSAMYRCATGTGGVTGELFFGEGSRLTVL.